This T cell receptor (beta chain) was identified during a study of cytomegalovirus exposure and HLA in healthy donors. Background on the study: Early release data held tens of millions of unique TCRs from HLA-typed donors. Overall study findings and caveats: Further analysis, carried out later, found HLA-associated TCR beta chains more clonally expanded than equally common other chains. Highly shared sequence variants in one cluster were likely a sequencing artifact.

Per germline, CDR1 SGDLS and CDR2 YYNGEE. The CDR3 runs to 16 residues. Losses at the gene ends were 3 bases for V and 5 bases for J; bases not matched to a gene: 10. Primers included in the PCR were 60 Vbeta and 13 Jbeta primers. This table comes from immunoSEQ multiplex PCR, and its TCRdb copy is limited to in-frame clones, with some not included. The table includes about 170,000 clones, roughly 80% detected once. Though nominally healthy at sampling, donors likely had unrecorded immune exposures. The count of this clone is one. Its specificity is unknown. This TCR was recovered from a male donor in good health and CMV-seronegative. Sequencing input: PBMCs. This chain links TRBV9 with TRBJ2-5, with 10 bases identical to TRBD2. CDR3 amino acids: CASSAESGGAGETQYF. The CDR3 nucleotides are TGTGCCAGCAGCGCGGAGAGCGGGGGGGCCGGGGAGACCCAGTACTTC.